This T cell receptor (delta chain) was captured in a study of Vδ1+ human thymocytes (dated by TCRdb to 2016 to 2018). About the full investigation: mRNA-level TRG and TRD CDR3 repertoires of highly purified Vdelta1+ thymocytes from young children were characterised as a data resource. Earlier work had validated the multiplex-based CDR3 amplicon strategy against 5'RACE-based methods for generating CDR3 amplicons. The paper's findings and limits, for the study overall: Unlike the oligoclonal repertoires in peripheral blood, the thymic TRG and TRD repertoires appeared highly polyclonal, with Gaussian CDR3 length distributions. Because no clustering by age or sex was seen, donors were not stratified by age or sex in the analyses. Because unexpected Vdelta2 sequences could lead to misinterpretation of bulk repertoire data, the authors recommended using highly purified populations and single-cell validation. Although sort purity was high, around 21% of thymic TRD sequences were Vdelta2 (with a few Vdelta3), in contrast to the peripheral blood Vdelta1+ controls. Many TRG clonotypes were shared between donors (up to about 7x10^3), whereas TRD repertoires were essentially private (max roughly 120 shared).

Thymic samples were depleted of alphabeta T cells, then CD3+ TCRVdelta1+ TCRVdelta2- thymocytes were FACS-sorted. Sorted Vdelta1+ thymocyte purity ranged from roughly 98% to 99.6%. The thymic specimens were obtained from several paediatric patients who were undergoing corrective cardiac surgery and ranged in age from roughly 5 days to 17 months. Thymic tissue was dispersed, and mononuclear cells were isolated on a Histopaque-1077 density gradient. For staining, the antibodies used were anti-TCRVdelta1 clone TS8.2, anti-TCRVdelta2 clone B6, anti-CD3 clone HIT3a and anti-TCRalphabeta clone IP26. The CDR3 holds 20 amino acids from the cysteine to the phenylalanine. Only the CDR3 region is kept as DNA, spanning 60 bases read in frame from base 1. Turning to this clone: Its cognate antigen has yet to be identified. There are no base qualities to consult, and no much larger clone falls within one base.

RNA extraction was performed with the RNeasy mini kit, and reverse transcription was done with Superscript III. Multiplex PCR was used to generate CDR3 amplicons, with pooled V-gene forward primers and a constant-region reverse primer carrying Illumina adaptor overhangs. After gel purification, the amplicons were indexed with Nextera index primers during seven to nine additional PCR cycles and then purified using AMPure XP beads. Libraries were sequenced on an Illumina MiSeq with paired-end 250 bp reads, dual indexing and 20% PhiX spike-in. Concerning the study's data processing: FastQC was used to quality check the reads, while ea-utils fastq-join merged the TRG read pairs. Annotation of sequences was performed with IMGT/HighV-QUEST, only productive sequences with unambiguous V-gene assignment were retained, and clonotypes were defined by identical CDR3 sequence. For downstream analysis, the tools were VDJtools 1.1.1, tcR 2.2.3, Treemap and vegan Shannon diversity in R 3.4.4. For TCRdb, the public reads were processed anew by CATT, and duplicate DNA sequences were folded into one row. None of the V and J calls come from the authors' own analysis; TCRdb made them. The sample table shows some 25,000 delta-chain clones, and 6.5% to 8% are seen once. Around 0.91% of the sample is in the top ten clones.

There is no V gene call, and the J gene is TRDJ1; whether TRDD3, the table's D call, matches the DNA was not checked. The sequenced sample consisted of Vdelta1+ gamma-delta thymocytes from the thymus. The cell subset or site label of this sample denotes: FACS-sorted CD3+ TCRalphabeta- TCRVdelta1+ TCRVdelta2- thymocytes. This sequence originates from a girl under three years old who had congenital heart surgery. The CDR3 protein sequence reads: CALAGRGLGDRTLYTDKLIF. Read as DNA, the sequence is TGTGCTCTTGCGGGCCGGGGGCTGGGGGATCGCACCCTTTACACCGATAAACTCATCTTT.